These 9 T cell receptor beta chains were sequenced from one sample in a study of control samples from healthy donors and cancer patients. Generated by immunoSEQ multiplex PCR, the TCRdb table keeps only in-frame clones and is missing some. In the table there are roughly 90,000 clones, roughly nine tenths of which are singletons. The sequenced material came from PBMCs. The receptors here all came from a woman aged 45-65 years with colorectal cancer.

The V gene is TRBV7-2, the J gene TRBJ1-4; D remains unclear. The V gene lost 1 base and the J gene lost 3 bases, with 9 bases spanning the gap. Germline V gene sequence: CDR1 SGHTA, CDR2 FQGNSA. The CDR3 contains 15 residues. This chain's CDR3 is CASSLGLLANEKLFF. CDR3 coding DNA: TGTGCCAGCAGCTTAGGGCTGTTGGCTAATGAAAAACTGTTTTTT.

The J gene is TRBJ1-6, the V gene TRBV5-1; 8 bases agree with TRBD1. This CDR3 spans 15 amino acids. Germline-derived CDR1 and CDR2 are SGHRS and YFSETQ. Trimming removed 4 bases from V and 9 bases from J; junction bases left unmatched: 9. CDR3 DNA: TGCGCCAGCAGCCGGGATGGTGACAGGGGTTCACCCCTCCACTTT. Protein: CASSRDGDRGSPLHF.

This chain joins TRBV28 and TRBJ1-1; D may be TRBD1 (5 bases). This CDR3 is built from 14 residues. In germline, CDR1 is MDHEN, CDR2 SYDVKM. Trimming left V 7 bases short and J 0 bases short, with 12 bases between. The CDR3 DNA reads as TGTGCCAGCATTCCGGGGACCGTGAACACTGAAGCTTTCTTT. It translates to CASIPGTVNTEAFF.

This chain uses TRBV4-2 with TRBJ2-3; D is possibly TRBD2 (5 bases). The V end was cut by 0 bases, the J end by 8 bases, with 12 bases between. The germline gives CDR1 LGHNA, CDR2 YNFKEQ. This CDR3 has 14 residues. The CDR3 sequence is CASSQDLAGGTQYF. The CDR3 bases are TGTGCCAGCAGCCAAGATCTCGCGGGCGGTACGCAGTATTTT.

The rearrangement links TRBV7-2 to TRBJ1-2, with 7 positions matching TRBD1. The V and J ends lost 1 base and 8 bases, in that order; junction bases with no gene match: 13. The CDR3 runs 16 residues. Per the germline V gene, CDR1 is SGHTA and CDR2 is FQGNSA. CDR3 sequence: CASSLGRQGPRSGYTF. The CDR3 DNA is TGTGCCAGCAGCTTAGGCCGACAGGGTCCACGGAGCGGCTACACCTTC.

The chain couples TRBV6-4 to TRBJ2-2; D possibly matches TRBD1 or TRBD2 (6 bases each). This CDR3 spans 15 amino acids. From germline, CDR1 is MRHNA and CDR2 SNTAGT. Trimming removed 5 bases at V and 7 bases at J, with 17 bases between. Here the CDR3 DNA reads TGTGCCAGCAGTCCCGGCTGGGGGGCCCACGGGGAGCTGTTTTTT. This sequence encodes CASSPGWGAHGELFF.

The rearrangement uses TRBV24-1 and TRBJ2-2; D might be TRBD1 or TRBD2, each matching 5 bases. V was trimmed by 6 bases and J by 4 bases, leaving 11 bases between them. CDR3 length: 14 amino acids. Germline V gene lookup returns CDR1 KGHDR and CDR2 SFDVKD. The CDR3 sequence is CATSLPGSTGELFF. The CDR3 DNA is TGTGCCACCAGTTTGCCAGGGAGCACCGGGGAGCTGTTTTTT.

Concerning this clone: The CDR3 does not close with the conserved phenylalanine or tryptophan, likely indicating a read error. The V and J genes are TRBV18 and TRBJ2-2; 7 nucleotides align to TRBD1. From germline, CDR1 is KGHSH and CDR2 LQKENI. V shed 6 bases, J shed 5 bases, and the junction held 9 bases outside the gene matches. This CDR3 comprises 15 residues. The CDR3 sequence is CASSTTGLATGELFL. The CDR3 DNA follows: TGTGCCAGCTCTACGACAGGGCTCGCGACCGGGGAGCTGTTTCTT.

The gene calls are TRBV18 and TRBJ2-5, with D possibly being TRBD2 (7 bases). Germline assignment: CDR1 KGHSH and CDR2 LQKENI. CDR3 length equals 13 residues. With 3 bases removed from V and 6 bases from J, the gap between germline ends came to 11 bases. CDR3 region: CASSPTGGQTQYF. CDR3 in DNA: TGTGCCAGCTCACCGACGGGGGGCCAGACCCAGTACTTC.